These 15 T cell receptor beta chains were all obtained from the same sample, sequenced in a study of shared clonotypes between healthy human individuals. Data came from immunoSEQ multiplex PCR; TCRdb stores just in-frame clones and leaves some out. Found here are around 200,000 clones, about 93% of them singletons; the top ten hold around 0.072%. Sequenced: naive CD4+ T cells sorted from blood. The subset is: CD45RA+ positively selected. These receptors came from a woman aged 25 to 39 in good health.

The chain combines TRBV9 with TRBJ2-7; TRBD2 might be the D (5 bases). This CDR3 is 17 amino acids long. The ends were cut back, 0 bases at V and 1 base at J, with 17 bases in the middle. The V gene's germline CDR1 is SGDLS and CDR2 YYNGEE. This CDR3 reads CASSVGLGAPDSYEQYF. The CDR3 DNA sequence: TGTGCCAGCAGCGTAGGACTGGGAGCACCGGATTCCTACGAGCAGTACTTC.

For the CDR3, the DNA is TGTGCCAGCAGCTCGCTGCTAGCGGGAGATATCTCCTACGAGCAGTACTTC. Its translation is CASSSLLAGDISYEQYF. The chain joins TRBV7-6 to TRBJ2-7; 10 bases map to TRBD2. This CDR3 is built from 17 residues. Germline values: CDR1 SGHVS, CDR2 FNYEAQ. Unmatched junction bases numbered 9, after V lost 4 bases and J lost 0 bases.

This chain connects TRBV18 to TRBJ1-1; the match to TRBD1 covers 9 bases. Trimming took 6 bases from V and 1 from J; bases not matched to a gene: 3. The CDR3 loop spans 14 amino acids. The germline V gene has CDR1 KGHSH and CDR2 LQKENI. This CDR3 is CASSRDRENTEAFF. The CDR3 coding sequence is TGTGCCAGCTCCAGGGACAGGGAGAACACTGAAGCTTTCTTT.

The chain uses TRBV27 and TRBJ2-7; D remains unclear. The CDR3 has 13 residues. From germline, CDR1 is MNHEY and CDR2 SMNVEV (reference sequence). V was shortened by 2 bases and J by 9 bases, with 14 bases between the two germline ends. In nucleotides, the CDR3 is TGTGCCAGCAGTTTAGGGCTAGAAATGCGGCAGTACTTC. This sequence encodes CASSLGLEMRQYF.

This chain connects TRBV5-1 to TRBJ2-7; D is undetermined. There are 16 residues in the CDR3. Trimming pared 0 bases from V and 4 bases from J, leaving 17 bases between. Germline CDR1 is SGHRS and CDR2 is YFSETQ. CDR3 nucleotide sequence: TGCGCCAGCAGCTTGGGGAGCTCCGCTTCAAAATACGAGCAGTACTTC. Protein: CASSLGSSASKYEQYF.

The V and J genes are TRBV6-5 and TRBJ1-3; D is unresolved. Trimming took off 0 bases at V and 3 bases at J, with 9 bases between the two ends. The CDR3 is 15 residues long. Germline CDR1 is MNHEY and CDR2 is SVGAGI. The CDR3 sequence: CASSYSGVSGNTIYF. In DNA form, the CDR3 reads TGTGCCAGCAGTTACTCTGGTGTAAGTGGAAACACCATATATTTT.

Only one count was recorded for this clone. V usage is TRBV5-1 and J usage is TRBJ2-2; 7 bases agree with TRBD1. The CDR3 is 15 residues long. Germline values: CDR1 SGHRS, CDR2 YFSETQ. V lost 6 bases to trimming and J lost 4 bases; unmatched junction nucleotides: 9. For the CDR3, the DNA is TGCGCCAGCAAGGGGGCAGCACGGGGCACCGGGGAGCTGTTTTTT. This encodes CASKGAARGTGELFF.

The V gene is TRBV7-8, the J gene TRBJ2-5, with D hard to call. The end of the DNA fits TRBJ2-7 better, so the J call may be wrong. Per germline, CDR1 SGHVS and CDR2 FQNEAQ. CDR3 length equals 16 residues. The CDR3 reads CASSLDAGPPAYEQYF. CDR3 sequence (DNA): TGTGCCAGCAGCTTAGATGCTGGCCCTCCGGCTTACGAGCAGTACTTC.

The chain recombines TRBV15 with TRBJ2-7; D tentatively reads TRBD1 or TRBD2 (5 bases each). CDR1 and CDR2 (germline): LNHNV, YYDKDF (reference sequence). V was shortened by 0 bases and J by 2 bases, with 14 bases between the two germline ends. This CDR3 spans 16 amino acids. In nucleotides, the CDR3 is TGTGCCACCAGCAGAGATGGTGGGGGTCTTCCCTACGAGCAGTACTTC. Translating gives CATSRDGGGLPYEQYF.

V usage is TRBV27 and J usage is TRBJ1-1; 9 bases fit TRBD1. The junction had 14 bases not matched to a gene; V was cut back by 5 bases and J by 10 bases. The CDR3 is made up of 15 amino acids. CDR1 MNHEY and CDR2 SMNVEV come from the germline V gene (reference sequence). CDR3 nucleotide sequence: TGTGCCAGCAGTCCAAAATACAGGGGGCGGGTGGCAGCTTTCTTT. This codes for CASSPKYRGRVAAFF.

This clone was picked up one time. This chain connects TRBV19 to TRBJ2-1, with D hard to call. Germline loops: CDR1 LNHDA, CDR2 SQIVND (reference sequence). V was cut by 5 bases and J by 1 base, with 15 bases left in between. CDR3 size: 16 residues. The CDR3: CASSYRLSLSYNEQFF. CDR3 coding DNA: TGTGCCAGTAGTTACCGACTTAGCTTGTCCTACAATGAGCAGTTCTTC.

This rearrangement joins TRBV5-6 to TRBJ2-7; D is perhaps TRBD2 (6 bases). The V gene lost 1 base and the J gene lost 6 bases, with 17 bases spanning the gap. The CDR3 totals 15 residues. Germline values: CDR1 SGHDT, CDR2 YYEEEE. The CDR3 DNA follows: TGTGCCAGCAGCTTGCTGGGCGGTGGGGGAGGCGAGCAGTACTTC. It specifies CASSLLGGGGGEQYF.

The rearrangement links TRBV19 to TRBJ1-6; 10 nucleotides line up with TRBD1. Germline-derived CDR1 and CDR2 are LNHDA and SQIVND (reference sequence). J was trimmed by 5 bases and V by 2 bases; bases with no gene match: 6. The CDR3 covers 17 residues. The CDR3 DNA reads TGTGCCAGTAGTATAAGGACAGGGGGTGTGGATAATTCACCCCTCCACTTT. Amino acid sequence: CASSIRTGGVDNSPLHF.

The gene calls are TRBV7-9 and TRBJ1-3; D remains ambiguous. CDR1 is SEHNR, CDR2 FQNEAQ, per germline (reference sequence). Trimming took off 1 base at V and 0 bases at J, with 10 bases between the two ends. The CDR3 contains 16 residues. CDR3 in amino acids: CASSLVSRNSGNTIYF. In nucleotides, the CDR3 is TGTGCCAGCAGCTTAGTTAGCCGCAACTCTGGAAACACCATATATTTT. The entire variable domain, with the rest obtained from reference TRBV7-9 and TRBJ1-3, is as follows: DTGVSQNPRHKITKRGQNVTFRCDPISEHNRLYWYRQTLGQGPEFLTYFQNEAQLEKSRLLSDRFSAERPKGSFSTLEIQRTEQGDSAMYLCASSLVSRNSGNTIYFGEGSWLTVV.

This chain joins TRBV11-2 and TRBJ1-4, with D perhaps matching TRBD1 (6 bases). V shed 4 bases and J shed 4 bases, with 16 bases lying between them. CDR3 length: 16 residues. Germline CDR1 and CDR2: SGHAT and FQNNGV. CDR3 DNA sequence: TGTGCCAGCAGCTACATTGGAGACAGGAATAATGAAAAACTGTTTTTT. Translation: CASSYIGDRNNEKLFF.